These 10 T cell receptor beta chains were sequenced from one sample in a study of T-cell reconstitution after alpha-beta-depleted transplantation in children. Preparation of the TCRbeta library involved a method that used unique molecular identifiers. In TCRdb, the PCR reads were re-called with MiXCR into one record per CDR3 protein. The profile covers about a million distinct CDR3 sequences, with roughly 31% appearing a single time and over 25% taken by the ten largest. This specimen consisted of PBMCs, mostly from graft donor cells, obtained 360 days after TCRalphabeta/CD19-depleted stem cell transplant. The receptor set was obtained from a boy less than two years old who had a stem cell transplant for SCID, so the T cells may come from the graft donor.

J is TRBJ1-2 and V is TRBV4-1; 8 nucleotides match TRBD1. Germline V CDR1 and CDR2: MGHRA, YSYEKL. This CDR3 contains 18 residues. The J segment lost 4 bases and the V segment lost 1 base, leaving 14 bases of the junction unmatched. CDR3 in amino acids: CASSQVPGTGLQTYGYTF. DNA of the CDR3: TGCGCCAGCAGCCAAGTGCCCGGGACAGGACTACAAACCTATGGCTACACCTTC.

The J gene is TRBJ2-5, the V gene TRBV1; the DNA was not compared with TRBD1, the D call given in the table. TRBV1 constitutes a pseudogene. The CDR3 sequence is 15 residues long. CDR3 protein: CTSSQDPQGQETQYF. The DNA for the CDR3 is TGCACCAGCAGCCAAGATCCTCAGGGGCAAGAGACCCAGTACTTC.

This clonotype has a handful of counts. The chain has TRBV3-1 and TRBJ2-1, with TRBD2 matching over 9 bases. The germline V gene encodes CDR1 LGHDT and CDR2 YNNKEL (reference sequence). The CDR3 contains 17 residues. J lost 4 bases, V lost 0 bases, and 7 bases had no gene match. The CDR3 reads CASSQDSAGGLYNEQFF. Written as DNA, the CDR3 is TGTGCCAGCAGCCAAGATTCAGCGGGGGGCCTTTACAATGAGCAGTTCTTC.

This clonotype was counted a few times. The J gene is TRBJ1-3, the V gene TRBV4-1, with a weak D call TRBD1 (6 bases). Trimming took 6 bases from V and 2 from J, leaving 11 bases between them. The CDR3 has 14 amino acids. CDR1 and CDR2 from the germline V gene are MGHRA and YSYEKL. The chain's CDR3 is CASSRTATGNTIYF. Written as DNA, the CDR3 is TGCGCCAGCAGTCGGACAGCTACTGGAAACACCATATATTTT.

The V gene is TRBV29-1, the J gene TRBJ2-5, with TRBD1 as a possible D gene (6 bases). Between the trimmed V and J ends, which lost 2 bases and 12 bases, there was a span of 13 bases. The CDR3 extends over 11 amino acids. Germline CDR1 SQVTM, CDR2 ANQGSEA. Written as DNA, the CDR3 is TGCAGCGTTGAACAGGGGCCCCCCGAGTACTTC. This codes for CSVEQGPPEYF.

The rearrangement uses TRBV12-3 or TRBV12-4 and TRBJ2-1, with 7 bases matching TRBD2. V lost 4 bases, J lost 2 bases, and 5 bases stayed unmatched. The CDR3 has 15 residues. The CDR3, as DNA: TGTGCCAGCAGTTCCGGACTAGGGACCTACAATGAGCAGTTCTTC. Translating it yields CASSSGLGTYNEQFF.

The chain employs TRBV4-2 and TRBJ2-4; D perhaps matches TRBD2 (5 bases). The CDR3 is 15 residues long. The germline V and J ends were trimmed by 0 bases and 5 bases, with 11 bases remaining between them. Germline CDR1 is LGHNA and CDR2 is YNFKEQ. The chain's CDR3 is CASSQDRNSENIQYF. For the CDR3, the DNA is TGTGCCAGCAGCCAAGATCGTAATAGCGAAAACATTCAGTACTTC.

This clonotype occurred a few times. The CDR3 DNA is TGTGCCAGCAGTGAAGACAGGGGGAGGACTGAAGCTTTCTTT. Protein: CASSEDRGRTEAFF. This sequence joins TRBV12-3 or TRBV12-4 and TRBJ1-1, with 9 bases matching TRBD1. The CDR3 contains 14 residues. With V trimmed by 5 bases and J by 5 bases, 6 bases remained unmatched.

This clonotype was counted between two and nine times. The V gene is TRBV7-9, the J gene TRBJ2-1, with D maybe TRBD1 (6 bases). The CDR3 runs to 17 residues. CDR1 and CDR2 (germline): SEHNR, FQNEAQ (reference sequence). Trimming took 6 bases from V and 5 from J, leaving 23 bases between them. The CDR3 DNA follows: TGTGCCAGCAGAAACGAAATCGACAGGTTGGGAGACAATGAGCAGTTCTTC. Its translation is CASRNEIDRLGDNEQFF.

The chain recombines TRBV5-5 with TRBJ1-1, with D possibly matching TRBD1 (6 bases). Germline values: CDR1 SGHKS, CDR2 YYEKEE (reference sequence). This CDR3 comprises 18 residues. V lost 4 bases and J lost 3, with 25 bases in between. The CDR3 DNA follows: TGTGCCAGCAGCCTGGCGCCGAGGACAGAGTTCATCTACACTGAAGCTTTCTTT. Translated: CASSLAPRTEFIYTEAFF.